A single T cell receptor (beta chain) is shown here with its context. Antigen: not known. At one of its ends the junction is not consistent with the germline gene, which may arise from a read error. Other DNA sequences from this sample encode an identical CDR3 as well. This record comes from a study of metastatic and nonmetastatic thyroid tumors. General study results and limits: Relative to benign nodules, malignant thyroid tumors were reportedly characterized by significantly elevated TCR beta diversity in blood and tumor.

TCRdb re-called clones via MiXCR from the PCR reads. The repertoire includes under 55,000 clones, approximately 17% of them detected once, and around 3% sits in the top ten. Patients underwent thyroid surgery, and none had received any treatment before it. The CDR3 consists of 12 residues. This chain uses TRBV12-3 or TRBV12-4 with TRBJ2-7; D ambiguous. This TCR was recovered from a female donor with papillary thyroid cancer or a benign thyroid nodule (not recorded which). Some clones in this sample may be carry-over from other donors' samples. The source material was blood. In nucleotides, the CDR3 is TGTGCTAGCAGCCCAACATTACACGAGCAGTACTTC. It is translated as CASSPTLHEQYF.